Shown below are 13 T cell receptor beta chains from a single sample sequenced in a study of Ad26.COV2.S vaccination and SARS-CoV-2 variants. TCRdb keeps only in-frame clones here, not all; method: immunoSEQ multiplex PCR. The sample carries about 350,000 clones, 92% recorded once. Sequencing used peripheral blood, obtained after recovery from COVID-19. These receptors were taken from a human donor who had recovered from COVID-19.

The rearrangement joins TRBV6-5 to TRBJ1-2; D ambiguous. Germline loops: CDR1 MNHEY, CDR2 SVGAGI. This CDR3 has 10 residues. The CDR3 coding sequence is TGTGCGGCCCCCGGCAAGGGCTACACCTTC. Its protein product is CAAPGKGYTF.

V and J are TRBV7-8 and TRBJ1-1; no clear D gene. V dropped 1 base and J dropped 1 base, with 10 bases sitting between them. Germline V gene data show CDR1 as SGHVS and CDR2 as FQNEAQ. The CDR3 sequence is 15 residues long. The CDR3 is CASSLVVLANTEAFF. The CDR3 nucleotides read TGTGCCAGCAGCTTAGTTGTTCTGGCGAACACTGAAGCTTTCTTT.

The chain combines TRBV25-1 with TRBJ1-2, with 9 bases matching TRBD1. Germline V lookup: CDR1 MGHDK, CDR2 SYGVNS. This CDR3 comprises 16 residues. The V and J ends lost 5 bases and 7 bases, in that order; junction bases with no gene match: 14. CDR3 in amino acids: CASSSRGSGQGIGYTF. The CDR3 DNA reads as TGTGCCAGCAGTAGTAGGGGCTCGGGACAGGGTATTGGCTACACCTTC.

The chain employs TRBV25-1 and TRBJ1-1; 8 positions agree with TRBD1. Trimming at V came to 4 bases and at J to 1 base, leaving 5 bases not matched to a gene. Germline V CDR1 and CDR2: MGHDK, SYGVNS. The CDR3 is 15 residues long. The CDR3 DNA reads TGTGCCAGCAGTGTCACAGGGGGACCGAACACTGAAGCTTTCTTT. This translates into CASSVTGGPNTEAFF. The full variable domain, completed using reference TRBV25-1 and TRBJ1-1, is EADIYQTPRYLVIGTGKKITLECSQTMGHDKMYWYQQDPGMELHLIHYSYGVNSTEKGDLSSESTVSRIRTEHFPLTLESARPSHTSQYLCASSVTGGPNTEAFFGQGTRLTVV.

The chain is built from TRBV3-1 (or the pseudogene TRBV3-2) and TRBJ2-3, with D hard to call. The germline V gene encodes CDR1 LGHDT and CDR2 YNNKEL (reference sequence). The CDR3 consists of 12 residues. Trimming cost V 4 bases and J 0 bases, with 2 bases left between them. For the CDR3, the DNA is TGTGCCAGCAGCCTAAGCACAGATACGCAGTATTTT. Amino acid sequence: CASSLSTDTQYF.

The genes are TRBV6-2 or TRBV6-3 and TRBJ2-5, with D unclear. Germline V gene lookup returns CDR1 MNHEY and CDR2 SVGEGT. V gave up 4 bases and J gave up 5 bases, with 11 bases separating them. The CDR3 runs to 13 residues. CDR3 bases: TGTGCCAGCAGTTTCAAGATACCCGAGACCCAGTACTTC. Encoded protein: CASSFKIPETQYF.

CDR3 amino acids: CASSEEQGIQPQHF. DNA for the CDR3: TGTGCCAGCAGTGAGGAGCAGGGGATCCAGCCCCAGCATTTT. The rearrangement uses TRBV2 and TRBJ1-5; D perhaps matches TRBD1 (6 bases). This CDR3 has 14 amino acids. Deletions cut 3 bases from V and 7 bases from J, with 13 bases between. CDR1 and CDR2 from the germline V gene are SNHLY and FYNNEI.

With regard to this clone: The sample contains more than one DNA sequence encoding this CDR3. This sequence joins TRBV7-2 and TRBJ2-3; 10 nucleotides agree with TRBD2. The CDR3 contains 15 residues. With 2 bases clipped from V and 5 bases from J, the junction kept 4 bases outside the gene matches. Germline CDR1 reads SGHTA; CDR2 reads FQGNSA. The CDR3 reads CASSLSGGAVDTQYF. CDR3 coding DNA: TGTGCCAGCAGCTTAAGCGGGGGGGCCGTAGATACGCAGTATTTT. Filled out from reference TRBV7-2 and TRBJ2-3, the complete variable domain reads GAGVSQSPSNKVTEKGKDVELRCDPISGHTALYWYRQSLGQGLEFLIYFQGNSAPDKSGLPSDRFSAERTGGSVSTLTIQRTQQEDSAVYLCASSLSGGAVDTQYFGPGTRLTVL.

The V gene is TRBV4-1, the J gene TRBJ1-3; weak D call: TRBD1 (5 bases). This CDR3 is 15 amino acids long. Germline V gives CDR1 MGHRA, CDR2 YSYEKL. Trimming stripped 4 bases from V and 2 bases from J, with 12 bases between. The CDR3: CASSRPGSTGNTIYF. Here the CDR3 DNA reads TGCGCCAGCAGCCGCCCAGGGTCTACTGGAAACACCATATATTTT.

This rearrangement joins TRBV9 to TRBJ2-3; no firm D call. Germline lookup yields CDR1 SGDLS and CDR2 YYNGEE. V was pared by 7 bases and J by 1 base, with 13 bases between. The CDR3 covers 14 residues. CDR3 coding DNA: TGTGCCAGCCAAAGGACCCCCCGCACAGATACGCAGTATTTT. This translates into CASQRTPRTDTQYF.

This chain joins TRBV7-6 and TRBJ2-5; tentative D call: TRBD1 (5 bases). The CDR3 totals 13 residues. Germline CDR1 SGHVS, CDR2 FNYEAQ. The V end lost 7 bases, the J end lost 2 bases, and 11 bases lay between the germline ends. CDR3 sequence (DNA): TGTGCCAGCACAGGGTCCCAGCAAGAGACCCAGTACTTC. As protein: CASTGSQQETQYF.

The chain employs TRBV7-9 and TRBJ1-4, with D unclear. Germline assignment: CDR1 SEHNR and CDR2 FQNEAQ (reference sequence). The CDR3 contains 14 residues. The V gene lost 5 bases and the J gene lost 4 bases, with 11 bases spanning the gap. In nucleotides, the CDR3 is TGTGCCAGCAGCGTAGGAGGACTTAATGAAAAACTGTTTTTT. It translates to CASSVGGLNEKLFF.

The chain combines TRBV12-3 or TRBV12-4 with TRBJ1-4; D remains ambiguous. Trimming shortened V by 3 bases and J by 14 bases, and 16 bases separated the two germline ends. The CDR3 loop spans 13 amino acids. CDR3 protein: CASSFIRRSWLFF. CDR3 in DNA: TGTGCCAGCAGTTTTATTCGGCGATCGTGGCTGTTTTTT.